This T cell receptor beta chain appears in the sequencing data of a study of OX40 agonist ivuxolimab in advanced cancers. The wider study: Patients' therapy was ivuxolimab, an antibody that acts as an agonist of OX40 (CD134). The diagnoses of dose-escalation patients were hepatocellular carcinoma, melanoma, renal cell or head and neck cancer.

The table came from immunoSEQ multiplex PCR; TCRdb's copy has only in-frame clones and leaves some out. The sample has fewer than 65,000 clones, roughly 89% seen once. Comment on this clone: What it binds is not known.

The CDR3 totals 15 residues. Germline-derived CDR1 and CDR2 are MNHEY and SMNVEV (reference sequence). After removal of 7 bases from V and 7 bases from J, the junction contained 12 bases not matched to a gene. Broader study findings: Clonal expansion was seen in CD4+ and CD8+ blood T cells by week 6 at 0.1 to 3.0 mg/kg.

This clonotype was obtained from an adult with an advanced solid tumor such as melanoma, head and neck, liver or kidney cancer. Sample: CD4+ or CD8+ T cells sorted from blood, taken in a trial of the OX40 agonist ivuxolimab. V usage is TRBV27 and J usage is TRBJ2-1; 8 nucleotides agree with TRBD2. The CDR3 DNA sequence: TGTGCCAGCACTCGAGCGGGAGATCGCGGGAATGAGCAGTTCTTC. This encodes CASTRAGDRGNEQFF.